This T cell receptor beta chain was sequenced for a study of cytomegalovirus exposure and HLA in healthy donors. Study summary: As released early, the data held some 80 million unique TCRs from HLA-typed donors. Study-level points and caveats: It was assumed in the presence/absence analyses that sequencing depth was roughly uniform across donors. TCR beta V- and J-gene trimming, according to a later analysis, was linked to a missense DCLRE1C variant. In vitro work confirmed that a few CMV-associated chains recognize CMV antigens.

The CDR3 totals 16 residues. The germline V gene has CDR1 LNHDA and CDR2 SQIVND (reference sequence). After removal of 1 base from V and 10 bases from J, the junction contained 11 bases not matched to a gene. The PCR ran on 60 Vbeta and 13 Jbeta primers. Generated by immunoSEQ multiplex PCR, the TCRdb table keeps only in-frame clones and is missing some. The data hold some 100,000 clones, with 73% observed a single time. In the case of this clone: Its matching antigen is unknown.

The chain recombines TRBV19 with TRBJ2-1, with 9 bases identical to TRBD1. The sequenced material came from PBMCs. The source of this sequence is a middle-aged man in good health and CMV-seronegative. Written as DNA, the CDR3 is TGTGCCAGTAGTATAGTATTGTTAGGACAGGGGTTGGAGCAGTTCTTC. Amino acid sequence: CASSIVLLGQGLEQFF.